One and the same sample provided the 6 T cell receptor beta chains below, sequenced in a study of cytomegalovirus exposure and HLA in healthy donors. A multiplex PCR was run with 60 Vbeta primers and 13 Jbeta primers. Measured with immunoSEQ multiplex PCR; TCRdb has only the in-frame clones, and not every one. This sample has 150,000 to 200,000 clones, with over 60% found just once. The sequenced sample was PBMCs. These TCRs come from a girl aged 5-17 years in good health and CMV-seronegative.

The rearrangement uses TRBV25-1 and TRBJ2-3; 15 nucleotides match TRBD2. The CDR3 covers 17 residues. With V trimmed by 5 bases and J by 4 bases, 7 bases remained unmatched. The germline CDR1 and CDR2 sequences are MGHDK and SYGVNS. The CDR3 sequence: CASSNGGLAGGADTQYF. DNA for the CDR3: TGTGCCAGCAGTAACGGAGGACTAGCGGGGGGGGCAGATACGCAGTATTTT.

This clone has more than one count but fewer than ten. The chain carries TRBV29-1 and TRBJ1-2; perhaps TRBD1 as D (5 bases). The V gene's germline CDR1 is SQVTM and CDR2 ANQGSEA. This CDR3 has 15 amino acids. Trimming left V 4 bases short and J 4 bases short, with 19 bases between. The CDR3 protein is CSVGGEGTGFYGYTF. DNA of the CDR3: TGCAGCGTTGGAGGGGAGGGGACGGGGTTCTATGGCTACACCTTC.

In regard to this clone: Germline is not matched at one junction end, which may reflect a read error. The chain links TRBV7-3 to TRBJ1-1; the match to TRBD1 covers 8 bases. The length of the CDR3 is 13 residues. Germline loops: CDR1 SGHTA, CDR2 FQGTGA. The CDR3 DNA follows: TGTGCCAGCAGCGTAACAGGGGGCACTGAAGCTTTCTTT. This translates into CASSVTGGTEAFF.

The V call is TRBV2, the J call TRBJ1-2, with TRBD1 matching 9 bases. Germline lookup yields CDR1 SNHLY and CDR2 FYNNEI. The J segment lost 6 bases and the V segment lost 3 bases, leaving 5 bases of the junction unmatched. The CDR3 spans 14 residues. The CDR3 DNA follows: TGTGCCAGCAGTGAGGGACAGGGCGAAGATGGCTACACCTTC. This codes for CASSEGQGEDGYTF.

This clone was seen a handful of times. The V gene is TRBV10-3, the J gene TRBJ1-1; the D gene is possibly TRBD1 (5 bases). CDR1 and CDR2 from the germline V gene are ENHRY and SYGVKD. This CDR3 is 13 amino acids long. V lost 6 bases and J 0 bases, leaving 8 bases between the germline ends. DNA of the CDR3: TGTGCCATCAGCAGACAGTTGAACACTGAAGCTTTCTTT. Its protein is CAISRQLNTEAFF.

CDR3 amino acids: CASRGTGRRVSTEAFF. CDR3 DNA sequence: TGTGCCAGCAGGGGTACGGGCAGGCGGGTTAGCACTGAAGCTTTCTTT. The rearrangement joins TRBV27 to TRBJ1-1, with D unclear. Germline V gives CDR1 MNHEY, CDR2 SMNVEV (reference sequence). CDR3 length: 16 residues. V was clipped by 6 bases and J by 4 bases, with 21 bases between them.